What follows are 14 T cell receptor beta chains derived from one specimen sequenced in a study of blood T cell repertoires in COVID-19. The repertoire was sequenced with immunoSEQ multiplex PCR; TCRdb's copy has only in-frame clones and lacks some. The top ten clones hold 3.2% of a sample with some 190,000 clones, roughly 84% of them seen once. Source material: PBMCs or T cells enriched from blood (not recorded which). All receptors come from a woman aged 25 to 45 who had recovered from COVID-19.

The chain combines TRBV30 with TRBJ1-1; 9 nucleotides agree with TRBD1. V trimming: 2 bases; J trimming: 1 base; junction bases outside the gene matches: 8. The CDR3 totals 16 residues. Germline V gives CDR1 GTSNPN, CDR2 SVGIG (reference sequence). CDR3 residues: CAWSRDRVRRNTEAFF. For the CDR3, the DNA is TGTGCCTGGAGTCGGGACAGGGTGAGGCGGAACACTGAAGCTTTCTTT.

V usage is TRBV19 and J usage is TRBJ1-5, with 8 bases lining up with TRBD1. Germline CDR1 reads LNHDA; CDR2 reads SQIVND (reference sequence). The CDR3 contains 16 residues. With V trimmed by 5 bases and J by 2 bases, 8 bases remained unmatched. CDR3 amino acids: CASSVRGTGGNQPQHF. In nucleotides, the CDR3 is TGTGCCAGTAGTGTACGGGGGACAGGTGGCAATCAGCCCCAGCATTTT.

The chain couples TRBV7-2 to TRBJ1-5; no reliable D call. The V end was cut by 2 bases, the J end by 4 bases, with 9 bases between. Per germline, CDR1 SGHTA and CDR2 FQGNSA. This CDR3 contains 14 residues. CDR3 bases: TGTGCCAGCAGCTTAATCGCAGAAAATCAGCCCCAGCATTTT. This gives the protein CASSLIAENQPQHF.

This clone showed up just once. The gene calls are TRBV25-1 and TRBJ1-1, with TRBD1 as a possible D gene (6 bases). CDR1 and CDR2 (germline): MGHDK, SYGVNS. V lost 3 bases to trimming and J lost 11 bases, with 19 bases between them. This CDR3 has 14 residues. The CDR3 here is CASSDQGPYQRAFF. Written as DNA, the CDR3 is TGTGCCAGCAGTGATCAGGGGCCTTATCAGAGGGCTTTCTTT.

V and J are TRBV29-1 and TRBJ2-3; 12 positions match TRBD2. Trimming removed 0 bases from V and 3 bases from J; junction bases left unmatched: 7. In germline, CDR1 is SQVTM, CDR2 ANQGSEA. This CDR3 has 17 residues. In DNA form, the CDR3 reads TGCAGCGTTGAAGATGTCCTAGCGGGAGGGCCGACAGATACGCAGTATTTT. This translates into CSVEDVLAGGPTDTQYF.

J is TRBJ2-1 and V is TRBV19; TRBD1 matches at 9 bases. Germline-derived CDR1 and CDR2 are LNHDA and SQIVND (reference sequence). V dropped 9 bases and J dropped 1; count of bases not matched to a gene: 7. The CDR3 spans 15 residues. The DNA for the CDR3 is TGTGCCAGCCATCCCGGGACAGGGTCCTACAATGAGCAGTTCTTC. Translated: CASHPGTGSYNEQFF.

The chain combines TRBV2 with TRBJ2-5; 7 nucleotides match TRBD1. The germline V gene encodes CDR1 SNHLY and CDR2 FYNNEI. This CDR3 is built from 14 residues. V lost 2 bases, J lost 2 bases, and 2 bases stayed unmatched. The CDR3 reads CASSERQGQETQYF. For the CDR3, the DNA is TGTGCCAGCAGTGAAAGACAGGGACAAGAGACCCAGTACTTC.

The rearrangement joins TRBV5-1 to TRBJ1-2; weak D call: TRBD1 (5 bases). The CDR3 is 14 residues long. The V gene's germline CDR1 is SGHRS and CDR2 YFSETQ. With 4 bases removed from V and 2 bases from J, the gap between germline ends came to 12 bases. Here the CDR3 DNA reads TGCGCCAGCAGCCCCGCCGGGGGAAACTATGGCTACACCTTC. It codes for CASSPAGGNYGYTF.

The chain has TRBV7-9 and TRBJ1-3, with D hard to call. The CDR3 runs to 14 residues. CDR1 is SEHNR, CDR2 FQNEAQ, per germline (reference sequence). V was shortened by 1 base and J by 1 base, with 5 bases between the two germline ends. CDR3 sequence (DNA): TGTGCCAGCAGCTTAGAACTTTCTGGAAACACCATATATTTT. Its translation is CASSLELSGNTIYF.

In its sample, this clone was seen many times. The chain links TRBV3-1 (or the pseudogene TRBV3-2) to TRBJ1-2; 7 bases agree with TRBD1. This CDR3 is 11 amino acids long. V trimming: 5 bases; J trimming: 14 bases; junction bases outside the gene matches: 8. Germline CDR1 LGHDT, CDR2 YNNKEL (reference sequence). This CDR3 reads CASSLRGRGTF. The DNA for the CDR3 is TGTGCCAGCAGCTTAAGGGGCAGGGGGACCTTC.

V is TRBV6-6 and J is TRBJ1-1; maybe TRBD1 (5 bases). V lost 1 base and J lost 10, with 19 bases in between. This CDR3 is built from 15 residues. Germline assignment: CDR1 MNHNY and CDR2 SVGAGI (reference sequence). As DNA, the CDR3 is TGTGCCAGCAGTTACTTGATGACCGGGACTCAAAGAGCTTTCTTT. This sequence encodes CASSYLMTGTQRAFF.

The chain links TRBV5-6 to TRBJ1-1, with TRBD1 as a possible D gene (5 bases). V dropped 9 bases and J dropped 1 base, with 19 bases sitting between them. The CDR3 is 15 amino acids. The V gene's germline CDR1 is SGHDT and CDR2 YYEEEE. The CDR3 region is CATTQGTVRNTEAFF. In DNA form, the CDR3 reads TGTGCCACCACCCAGGGCACAGTGAGGAACACTGAAGCTTTCTTT.

This sequence joins TRBV6-5 and TRBJ2-7; the match to TRBD2 covers 7 bases. There are 15 residues in the CDR3. In germline, CDR1 is MNHEY, CDR2 SVGAGI. The trim removed 7 bases at V and 0 bases at J, leaving 9 bases unmatched. In nucleotides, the CDR3 is TGTGCCAGCACCTTCGCTAGCGGCAGCTCCTACGAGCAGTACTTC. Its protein is CASTFASGSSYEQYF.

This clone was counted only a few times. This sequence joins TRBV5-8 and TRBJ2-2, with D possibly TRBD1 on 5 matching bases. This CDR3 is 15 amino acids long. From germline, CDR1 is SGHTS and CDR2 YDEGEE. V was pared by 0 bases and J by 4 bases, with 10 bases between. In nucleotides, the CDR3 is TGTGCCAGCAGCTTGGAATGGCAGGGCACCGGGGAGCTGTTTTTT. Translation gives CASSLEWQGTGELFF.